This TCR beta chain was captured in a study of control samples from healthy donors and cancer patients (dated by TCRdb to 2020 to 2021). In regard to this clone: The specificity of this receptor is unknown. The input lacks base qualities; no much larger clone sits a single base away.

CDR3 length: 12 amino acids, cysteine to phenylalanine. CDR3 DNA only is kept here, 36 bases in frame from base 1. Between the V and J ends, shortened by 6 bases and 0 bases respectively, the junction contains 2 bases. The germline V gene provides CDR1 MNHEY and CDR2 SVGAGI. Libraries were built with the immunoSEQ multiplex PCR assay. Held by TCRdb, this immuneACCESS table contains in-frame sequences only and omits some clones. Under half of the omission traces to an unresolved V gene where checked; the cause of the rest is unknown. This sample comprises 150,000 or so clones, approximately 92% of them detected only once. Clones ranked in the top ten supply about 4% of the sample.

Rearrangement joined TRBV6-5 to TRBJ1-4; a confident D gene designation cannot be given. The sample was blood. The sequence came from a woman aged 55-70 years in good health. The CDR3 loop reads CASRATNEKLFF. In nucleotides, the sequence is TGTGCCAGCAGGGCAACTAATGAAAAACTGTTTTTT.